This TCR beta chain was retrieved from a study of early T cells in non-severe SARS-CoV-2 infection. TCRdb re-analysed the 5' RACE reads in MiXCR, keeping a single row per CDR3 protein. This table has under 70,000 distinct CDR3 sequences, 4.9% appearing once. This clonotype has only a few counts. The sequenced sample was whole blood. The clonotype was recovered from an adult who was a healthcare worker with PCR-confirmed SARS-CoV-2 infection or an uninfected control (not recorded which).

Here the CDR3 DNA reads TGTGCCACCAGTGAAGGGGACAGACAGAATGAGCAGTTCTTC. Translation gives CATSEGDRQNEQFF. The rearrangement uses TRBV24-1 and TRBJ2-1; 7 bases align to TRBD1. The CDR3 length is 14 residues. Germline CDR1 reads KGHDR; CDR2 reads SFDVKD. The ends lost 4 bases at V and 7 bases at J; junction bases unmatched: 6.